A single sample is the source of the 30 T cell receptor beta chains below, sequenced in a study of tumor and adjacent non-tumor tissue in lung cancer. The template was RNA from unsorted bulk tissue. The library came from three nested PCR rounds adapted from ARM-PCR protocols. TCRdb called the multiplex PCR reads again in MiXCR, with one record for every CDR3 protein. The sample has 100,000 to 150,000 distinct CDR3 sequences; 60% to 70% are singletons. The sample was lung tumor tissue. The origin of the receptors is a man aged 30-40 years with non-small cell lung cancer.

This clonotype was recorded at least ten times. CDR3 bases: TGCGCCAGCAGTGTTGGGACAGGGGGTAAGGAGACCCAGTACTTC. It codes for CASSVGTGGKETQYF. The V and J genes are TRBV10-2 and TRBJ2-5; TRBD1 agrees at 11 bases. V dropped 4 bases and J dropped 5; count of bases not matched to a gene: 6. The CDR3 has 15 residues. Germline values: CDR1 WSHSY, CDR2 SAAADI.

This clonotype appeared many times. The chain combines TRBV4-1 with TRBJ1-6, with TRBD1 identical over 8 bases. Germline-derived CDR1 and CDR2 are MGHRA and YSYEKL. CDR3 length: 15 amino acids. The V segment lost 1 base and the J segment 7 bases; nucleotides outside the gene matches: 3. Written as DNA, the CDR3 is TGCGCCAGCAGCCAAGGACAGGGGCACAATTCACCCCTCCACTTT. Translating gives CASSQGQGHNSPLHF.

With respect to this clonotype: One junction end disagrees with the germline gene, perhaps due to a read error. The CDR3 loop reads CIARDRNRGLGETQYF. In DNA, the CDR3 is TGCATTGCTAGAGACCGGAACAGGGGTTTGGGAGAGACCCAGTACTTC. The chain has TRBV20-1 and TRBJ2-5, with 7 bases aligning to TRBD1. This CDR3 has 16 residues. Germline CDR1 and CDR2: DFQATT and SNEGSKA (reference sequence).

There are many counts of this clonotype. CDR3 coding DNA: TGTGCCAGCAGGCCGGGACAGGGAAACACCATATATTTT. Amino acid sequence: CASRPGQGNTIYF. The chain employs TRBV6-6 and TRBJ1-3; 7 nucleotides line up with TRBD1. J was trimmed by 4 bases and V by 6 bases; bases with no gene match: 3. The CDR3 spans 13 residues. The germline CDR1 and CDR2 sequences are MNHNY and SVGAGI (reference sequence).

With regard to this clonotype: This sequence may be a read error, since a much larger clone differs from it by one base. The gene calls are TRBV6-5 and TRBJ2-3, with 11 bases lining up with TRBD2. Germline V gene lookup returns CDR1 MNHEY and CDR2 SVGAGI. The CDR3 runs 15 residues. CDR3 nucleotides: TGTGGCACCTCGGTAGCGGGGGGGAGCACAGATACGCAGTATTTT. Its protein product is CGTSVAGGSTDTQYF.

The chain joins TRBV11-2 to TRBJ2-7, with D uncertain. CDR1 and CDR2 from the germline V gene are SGHAT and FQNNGV. The CDR3 runs to 13 residues. The CDR3 DNA sequence: TGTGTCAACAGCTCAACCTCTGATTCCGAGCAGTACTTC. It translates to CVNSSTSDSEQYF.

This clonotype was recorded at least ten times. The chain has TRBV20-1 and TRBJ2-2; 8 nucleotides agree with TRBD1. With V trimmed by 5 bases and J by 2 bases, 4 bases remained unmatched. The germline V gene has CDR1 DFQATT and CDR2 SNEGSKA (reference sequence). There are 14 residues in the CDR3. This chain's CDR3 is CSALQGANTGELFF. The CDR3 DNA reads as TGCAGTGCTTTGCAGGGGGCAAACACCGGGGAGCTGTTTTTT.

By share, this clonotype counts as medium-sized. The V gene is TRBV29-1, the J gene TRBJ1-1; D unclear. The germline V and J ends were trimmed by 2 bases and 7 bases, with 11 bases remaining between them. The CDR3 covers 12 residues. The germline CDR1 and CDR2 sequences are SQVTM and ANQGSEA. DNA of the CDR3: TGCAGCGTTGAATCCGGATCAGGTGAAGCTTTCTTT. Translating gives CSVESGSGEAFF.

As to this clonotype: At one end, the junction sequence differs from germline, possibly due to a read error. The rearrangement joins TRBV11-1 to TRBJ1-1; weak D call: TRBD1 (6 bases). This CDR3 is built from 14 residues. Germline-derived CDR1 and CDR2 are SGHAT and FQDESV (reference sequence). The CDR3 protein is CANNWTAVNAEAFF. CDR3 nucleotides: TGTGCCAACAACTGGACAGCTGTGAACGCTGAAGCTTTCTTT.

This clonotype was counted only a few times. A read error is possible here, since a much larger clone lies one base away. V gene TRBV12-3 or TRBV12-4 combines with J gene TRBJ1-5; D uncertain. The CDR3 loop spans 11 amino acids. CDR3 amino acids: CAGSSGQPQHF. The CDR3 nucleotides read TGTGCCGGCAGTTCGGGTCAGCCCCAGCATTTT.

The chain has TRBV4-3 and TRBJ2-2; TRBD2 might be the D (7 bases). Trimming took 4 bases from V and 7 from J, leaving 16 bases between them. CDR1 and CDR2 (germline): LGHNA, YSLEER. The CDR3 has 15 residues. The CDR3 is CASSLLGGPHGELFF. The CDR3 coding sequence is TGCGCCAGCAGCCTACTGGGGGGGCCCCACGGGGAGCTGTTTTTT.

As to this clonotype: This could be a read error, since a much larger clone is one nucleotide away. The rearrangement uses TRBV20-1 and TRBJ2-3, with 8 nucleotides matching TRBD2. CDR1 and CDR2 (germline): DFQATT, SNEGSKA (reference sequence). The V gene end was trimmed by 3 bases and the J gene end by 1 base; junction bases not matched to a gene: 9. This CDR3 comprises 16 residues. CDR3 bases: TGCAGTGCTAGTGCGCTCGGGACTAGGGGCACAGATACGCAGTATTTT. Protein: CSASALGTRGTDTQYF.

This clonotype has ten or more counts. For the CDR3, the DNA is TGTGCCAGCAGTTACTCGGGAGGGGATGGCTACACCTTC. Protein product: CASSYSGGDGYTF. The chain joins TRBV6-5 to TRBJ1-2, with a tentative D call TRBD1 (5 bases). V gave up 0 bases and J gave up 6 bases, with 8 bases separating them. The CDR3 extends over 13 amino acids. From germline, CDR1 is MNHEY and CDR2 SVGAGI.

Concerning this clonotype: One junction end does not reproduce the germline sequence, and a read error may be involved. The V and J genes are TRBV10-3 and TRBJ2-5; the D gene is possibly TRBD1 (6 bases). CDR1 ENHRY and CDR2 SYGVKD come from the germline V gene. The CDR3 is 15 amino acids. DNA for the CDR3: TGTGCCATCAGTGAGTCGAGGACAGAGGAAGAGATCCAGTACTTC. Its protein product is CAISESRTEEEIQYF.

Remarks on this clonotype: The junction departs from the called germline gene at one end, perhaps through a read error. This chain joins TRBV4-2 and TRBJ2-5; D is unclear. From germline, CDR1 is LGHNA and CDR2 YNFKEQ. The CDR3 is 12 residues long. The DNA of the CDR3 is TGTGCCAGAAGCCAAGAAGGAGAGACCCAGTACTTC. This codes for CARSQEGETQYF.

With regard to this clonotype: One end of the junction varies from germline; a read error may be responsible. V and J are TRBV20-1 and TRBJ2-3; D might be TRBD1 or TRBD2, each matching 6 bases. Germline CDR1 and CDR2: DFQATT and SNEGSKA (reference sequence). CDR3 length: 16 residues. The DNA for the CDR3 is TGCAGTACTAGACCCACGACAGGAGTCGGAGGGGATACGCAGTATTTT. As protein: CSTRPTTGVGGDTQYF.

This chain joins TRBV6-5 and TRBJ2-6; D not certain. This CDR3 has 13 amino acids. From germline, CDR1 is MNHEY and CDR2 SVGAGI. V dropped 0 bases and J dropped 3 bases, with 0 bases sitting between them. The CDR3 bases are TGTGCCAGCAGTTACTCTGGGGCCAACGTCCTGACTTTC. It encodes CASSYSGANVLTF.

The CDR3 region is CASSLHRLVTNEKLFF. The CDR3 DNA reads TGCGCCAGCAGCCTTCACCGACTGGTAACTAATGAAAAACTGTTTTTT. The rearrangement joins TRBV4-1 to TRBJ1-4; D remains unclear. V gave up 4 bases and J gave up 1 base, with 13 bases separating them. Germline CDR1 is MGHRA and CDR2 is YSYEKL. The CDR3 sequence is 16 residues long.

V and J are TRBV11-2 and TRBJ2-7; 9 bases fit TRBD1. CDR1 is SGHAT and CDR2 is FQNNGV in the germline V gene. The CDR3 consists of 13 residues. V gave up 5 bases and J gave up 4 bases; unmatched junction bases: 3. The CDR3 loop is CASSLTGGYEQYF. CDR3 in DNA: TGTGCCAGCAGCCTGACAGGGGGTTACGAGCAGTACTTC.

This clonotype was observed at least ten times. J is TRBJ2-5 and V is TRBV29-1; maybe TRBD2 (6 bases). The germline V gene has CDR1 SQVTM and CDR2 ANQGSEA. V was clipped by 0 bases and J by 5 bases, with 10 bases between them. The CDR3 consists of 13 residues. The CDR3 reads CSVEDRRDETQYF. The CDR3 region has the DNA TGCAGCGTTGAAGATCGGCGGGACGAGACCCAGTACTTC. The full variable domain, completed using reference TRBV29-1 and TRBJ2-5, is SAVISQKPSRDICQRGTSLTIQCQVDSQVTMMFWYRQQPGQSLTLIATANQGSEATYESGFVIDKFPISRPNLTFSTLTVSNMSPEDSSIYLCSVEDRRDETQYFGPGTRLLVL.

Comment on this clonotype: The conserved closing phenylalanine or tryptophan is absent in this CDR3, likely reflecting a read error. This chain uses TRBV11-2 with TRBJ1-2, with D uncertain. The V gene's germline CDR1 is SGHAT and CDR2 FQNNGV. V was pared by 5 bases and J by 4 bases, with 20 bases between. CDR3 length: 16 amino acids. The CDR3 loop reads CASSPAFGKAVYGYTL. Here the CDR3 DNA reads TGTGCCAGCAGCCCCGCGTTCGGGAAGGCCGTCTATGGCTACACCTTG.

As regards this clonotype: A much larger clone lies one base from this, so it may be a read error. Since the CDR3 does not end with the conserved phenylalanine or tryptophan, this likely comes from a read error. V and J are TRBV5-6 and TRBJ1-5; no clear D gene. CDR3 length: 14 amino acids. Germline V lookup: CDR1 SGHDT, CDR2 YYEEEE. Trimming took 0 bases from V and 6 from J, leaving 10 bases between them. The DNA for the CDR3 is TGTGCCAGCAGCTTGGCCCCCACGGGTCAGCCCCAGCATGTT. Translation gives CASSLAPTGQPQHV.

As regards this clonotype: This may be a read error, as it is one base from a much larger clone. The V call is TRBV6-2 or TRBV6-3, the J call TRBJ2-3; D possibly corresponds to TRBD1 (6 bases). This CDR3 region has 14 residues. Germline assignment: CDR1 MNHEY and CDR2 SVGEGT. CDR3 residues: CVSSFDRTTDTQYF. CDR3 coding DNA: TGTGTCAGCAGTTTCGACAGGACTACAGATACGCAGTATTTT.

Turning to this clonotype: One end of the junction varies from germline; a read error may be responsible. This chain connects TRBV11-3 to TRBJ2-3; 10 nucleotides align to TRBD2. Germline CDR1 and CDR2: SGHNT and YENEEA. This CDR3 has 14 amino acids. CDR3 in DNA: TGTGCCGGCAGCAGGACTAGCGGCACAGATATGCAGTATTTT. Translated, it gives CAGSRTSGTDMQYF.

There are a few counts of this clonotype. This may arise from a read error, as a much more abundant clone is one base away. No conserved phenylalanine or tryptophan ends this CDR3, so it is likely a read error. The chain is built from TRBV24-1 and TRBJ2-1; D unclear. Germline values: CDR1 KGHDR, CDR2 SFDVKD. This CDR3 is 10 amino acids long. V lost 7 bases and J 7 bases, leaving 4 bases between the germline ends. Here the CDR3 DNA reads TGTGCCACCAGGCTTAATGAGCAGTTCTCC. Protein product: CATRLNEQFS.

At least ten counts were recorded for this clonotype. The chain links TRBV10-1 to TRBJ2-3; TRBD2 matches at 9 bases. This CDR3 region has 16 residues. The germline gives CDR1 WNHNN, CDR2 SYGVQD (reference sequence). After removal of 2 bases from V and 0 bases from J, the junction contained 3 bases not matched to a gene. The DNA for the CDR3 is TGCGCCAGCAGTGAGAAGCGGGGGGCTAGCACAGATACGCAGTATTTT. This sequence encodes CASSEKRGASTDTQYF.

Note on this clonotype: One junction end does not reproduce the germline sequence, and a read error may be involved. The chain is built from TRBV11-3 and TRBJ2-5; 13 bases agree with TRBD2. Germline-derived CDR1 and CDR2 are SGHNT and YENEEA. The CDR3 contains 16 residues. The CDR3 loop is CASSHGLAGEGETQYF. CDR3 coding DNA: TGTGCCAGCAGCCATGGACTAGCGGGAGAGGGAGAGACGCAGTACTTC.

On this clonotype itself: Since a much larger clone is just one base distant, this may be a read error. V usage is TRBV6-5 and J usage is TRBJ2-1; D is perhaps TRBD2 (5 bases). The CDR3 has 13 residues. Germline lookup yields CDR1 MNHEY and CDR2 SVGAGI. Trimming removed 7 bases at V and 10 bases at J, with 17 bases between. Written as DNA, the CDR3 is TGTGCCAGCAATACCGGGATTAGAGGCGAGCAGTTCTTC. It specifies CASNTGIRGEQFF.

To note about this clonotype: The junction shows a germline mismatch at one end, possibly a read error. The chain recombines TRBV11-3 with TRBJ2-1; no reliable D call. Looked up from germline, CDR1 is SGHNT and CDR2 is YENEEA. The CDR3 sequence is 14 residues long. The CDR3, as DNA: TGTGCCAGCATCTTAGATGCATCAGTTGATGACCAGTTCTTC. This gives the protein CASILDASVDDQFF.

Details on this clonotype: This may be a read error, as it is one base from a much larger clone. The rearrangement uses TRBV6-5 and TRBJ2-1; weak D call: TRBD2 (5 bases). CDR1 and CDR2 (germline): MNHEY, SVGAGI. The CDR3 loop spans 13 amino acids. The CDR3 nucleotides are TGTACCAGCAGTTACTCCTCAGCGGCTACACCCTTCTTC. It is translated as CTSSYSSAATPFF.